This TCR beta chain stems from a study of T cells in localized non-small cell lung cancer (dated by TCRdb to between 2020 and 2021). For context, the study as a whole: Comparing tumors with uninvolved tumor-adjacent lungs, the study looked at the T cell repertoires of around 250 patients with early-stage NSCLC. The cohort comprised approximately 240 treatment-naïve NSCLC patients with resected, localized lung tumors. Of the NSCLC patients, about 130 were male and 107 were female, and the mean age was around 70 years. On the study overall, not on this receptor specifically: Of the top 100 tumor clones, a median of roughly 57 were detected in paired uninvolved adjacent lung; around 30 were also among that lung's top 100. Because multi-region sequencing of the tumors was not done, intratumor heterogeneity could not be ruled out. Higher T cell density in blood was associated with longer overall survival, whereas higher clonality in adjacent lung was associated with shorter survival. Uninvolved tumor-adjacent lung showed the highest T cell clonality, higher than tumor, which suggests more focused antigenic responses in the uninvolved tumor-adjacent lung. Since the design was exploratory, TCR variables were selected using unadjusted p-values with no false-discovery rate correction.

At diagnosis, tumor, uninvolved tumor-adjacent lung and peripheral blood were collected and then preserved as a mix of FFPE and fresh-frozen material. For TCR repertoire profiling, blood samples were analyzed in the form of peripheral blood mononuclear cells. The immunoSEQ Assay was used to sequence TCR beta CDR3 regions from DNA. Per the authors' processing: T cell density was computed as TCR beta template counts normalized to usable DNA estimated by amplifying housekeeping genes. The preseqR package was used to estimate richness by extrapolating to 400,000 templates for PBMC samples and to 120,000 templates for tissue samples. Clonality was taken to be one minus Pielou's evenness. Tissue-enriched TCRs were identified through differential abundance testing performed on productive amino-acid clonotypes, with a minimum total count of 5 and an alpha of 0.1. Repertoire overlap between compartments was quantified with the Jaccard Index and Morisita Overlap Index. GLIPH grouped TCR beta CDR3s together with public tetramer-defined viral CDR3s, and a viral motif had to include at least three viral sequences and also show V-gene enrichment. TCRdb mirrors the immuneACCESS table, restricted to in-frame sequences. Some clones are absent from its copies; in checked studies, under half trace to an unresolved V gene, and the reason for the others is unknown. That table furnishes V, J and clone size, whereas the DNA furnished D and trimming. This sample comprises about 43,000 clones, 75% to 95% of them detected only once. The ten biggest clones cover over 9.5% of the sample.

There are 16 amino acids in the CDR3, from cysteine to phenylalanine inclusive. The retained sequence is limited to the CDR3, 48 bases, with the frame set at the first base. V gives up 2 bases and J gives up 0 bases, and the segment between their germline ends measures 14 bases. CDR1 and CDR2 are drawn from the germline V gene: MDHEN, SYDVKM. On this clone itself: What antigen it recognizes has not been identified. Base qualities are not recorded, but no much larger clone differs from it by a single base.

The sequences come from PBMCs, collected before any cancer treatment. The chain was built from TRBV28 and TRBJ2-7, with TRBD2 tentatively as D gene (6 bases match). The sequence was collected from a woman aged 35 to 69 with stage II lung adenocarcinoma. In nucleotide form, the sequence is TGTGCCAGCAGTTTAGATCAGGAGGGGCTCTCCTACGAGCAGTACTTC. Its protein reads: CASSLDQEGLSYEQYF.